This T cell receptor beta chain was captured by sequencing in a study of T cells in Graves' hyperthyroidism and ophthalmopathy. Study results and caveats: Ophthalmopathy was model-predicted a median around 6.7 months pre-onset. Among thyroid clonotypes expanded above 0.001, most also appeared in blood.

Regions amplified from RNA transcripts were the TCR beta CDR3 regions. Carried out on the TCR CDR3, a first-round RT-PCR used the HTBI primer set. MiXCR, run by TCRdb on the multiplex PCR reads, gives a single entry per CDR3 protein. The sample yields approximately 620,000 distinct CDR3 sequences, roughly 14% seen once. Unmatched junction bases numbered 8, after V lost 4 bases and J lost 4 bases. From germline, CDR1 is SGDLS and CDR2 YYNGEE. CDR3 length: 16 amino acids. As regards this clonotype: As yet, its antigen is unknown.

Initially, at the first diagnosis of hyperthyroidism and before any ophthalmopathy symptoms, blood was sampled. The specimen sequenced was blood. The V gene is TRBV9, the J gene TRBJ2-2, with 9 bases matching TRBD2. The TCR was taken from a woman aged 25 to 39 with Graves' hyperthyroidism that later progressed to Graves' ophthalmopathy. CDR3: CASSKIAGAPTGELFF. Written as DNA, the CDR3 is TGTGCCAGCAGCAAGATAGCGGGAGCCCCCACCGGGGAGCTGTTTTTT.